This TCR beta chain was obtained from a study of T-cell memory formation after mild COVID-19. Notes on the study in general: The CD4+ clones that contracted clustered mainly within CM and EM, and the CD8+ clones concentrated in EMRA. Several responding clones turned up in pre-infection memory, indicating that cross-reactive memory may have taken part.

Turning to this clonotype: Its antigen is not known.

Trimming stripped 5 bases from V and 0 bases from J, with 10 bases between. The length of the CDR3 is 14 residues. CDR1 and CDR2 from the germline V gene are MGHRA and YSYEKL. TCRdb fed the 5' RACE reads into MiXCR, producing one record per CDR3 protein. Among 50,000 or so distinct CDR3 sequences listed, about 27% were seen once. This rearrangement joins TRBV4-1 to TRBJ1-1, with no clear D. Input material: PBMCs or a T cell subset sorted from them (not recorded which). The sequence derives from a man aged 18 to 35 who had mild COVID-19 (a few samples of this study predate the infection). Cell type and time point are not known. The CDR3 nucleotides read TGCGCCAGCAGCTCACAGTATCTGAACACTGAAGCTTTCTTT. Amino acids: CASSSQYLNTEAFF.